This T cell receptor (beta chain) was found in a study of CD8 T cells in ankylosing spondylitis (dated by TCRdb to 2016 to 2017). For context, the study as a whole: The study profiled T cell receptor beta repertoires in healthy donors and ankylosing spondylitis patients to find disease-linked TCR variants. The full study cohort comprised around 23 ankylosing spondylitis patients and 85 to 120 healthy donors. Samples of peripheral blood were taken, and for ankylosing spondylitis patients, synovial fluid was collected as well. Broad study findings and their caveats: Some motif variants were previously reported in synovial fluid and blood of reactive arthritis patients, suggesting common disease-initiation mechanisms. Blood from ankylosing spondylitis patients appeared to be characterized by a TCR beta motif composed of under 10 highly homologous amino acid variants. The disease-linked clones were reported to be significantly enriched in matched synovial fluid samples from ankylosing spondylitis patients. The disease-linked clones had a CD8+ phenotype and were found at relatively low frequencies in peripheral blood.

Sequencing instrument: Illumina HiSeq 2500. Quantitative 5'-RACE with molecular barcodes was used to prepare TCR beta libraries. The authors' analysis ran thus. A new computational method based on a probabilistic model of VDJ rearrangement was used to identify disease-linked TCR variants. TCRdb reanalyzed the raw reads on its own, using fastp at Q25 for trimming and MiXCR for clone calling, and kept in-frame beta chains. Rows with a matching CDR3 protein are joined into one entry that keeps the most common DNA and genes. What appears here as the V and J calls and clone size reflects TCRdb's work, not the paper's. This sample comprises 150,000 to 200,000 distinct CDR3 sequences, around 20% of them detected only once. In total, the top ten clones hold about 7.8% of the sample. This clonotype was seen more than once but under ten times. The antigen it binds to is not known. Base quality data are lacking; no much larger clone is found one base away.

CDR1 and CDR2 are read off the germline V gene as SGHDT and YYEEEE. The CDR3 covers 16 residues, taking in both the cysteine and the phenylalanine. Left in the record is the CDR3 DNA by itself, 48 bases read in frame from the first base. Relative to germline, V is 2 bases shorter and J is 5 bases shorter, with 17 bases between their ends. The sequence is built from TRBV5-6 and TRBJ2-4, with no confident D gene call. The receptor was derived from a male donor with ankylosing spondylitis or in good health (not recorded which). The sequencing sample was made of blood, either unsorted or a sorted T cell fraction (not recorded which). The DNA reads TGTGCCAGCAGCTTTTTCGGTCCGGGCACAGAAAACATTCAGTACTTC. This gives the protein CASSFFGPGTENIQYF.